A selection of T cell receptor beta chains follows, all from one sample in a study of blood T cell repertoires in COVID-19. Sequenced by immunoSEQ multiplex PCR; TCRdb stores in-frame clones only, minus some. The profile covers 30,000 to 50,000 clones, with approximately 85% appearing a single time and over 8.5% taken by the ten largest. The specimen was peripheral blood. These receptor sequences come from a human donor in a cohort sampled during active COVID-19. CDR3s include the opening cysteine and the closing phenylalanine or tryptophan. D genes are given only for firm matches. Clone size, where shown, is once, few, many, or a class for clones that have expanded.

>few|TRBV6-5|14|TRBD1|TRBJ1-1
TGTGCCAGCAGGACAGGGCGAGTTGGAACTGAAGCTTTCTTT
CASRTGRVGTEAFF
>-|TRBV16|13|TRBD1|TRBJ1-6
TGTGCCAGCAGCCAGGACGCCACAGGGGGCATCCACTTT
CASSQDATGGIHF
>-|TRBV10-2|14|-|TRBJ1-1
TGCGCCAGCAGTGGAACCGGGGTAAACACTGAAGCTTTCTTT
CASSGTGVNTEAFF
>-|TRBV19|21|TRBD2|TRBJ2-2
TGTGCCAGTAGTTTCCCGGGACTAGCGGGAGGGTACCACGCGAACACCGGGGAGCTGTTTTTT
CASSFPGLAGGYHANTGELFF
>few|TRBV19|17|TRBD2|TRBJ2-3
TGTGCCAGTAGTACCCAACCTGGCGGGAGGGCCTCGGATACGCAGTATTTT
CASSTQPGGRASDTQYF
>-|TRBV19|16|-|TRBJ2-1
TGTGCCAGTATCGGAGGACGGACCACCCCCTACAATGAGCAGTTCTTC
CASIGGRTTPYNEQFF
>-|TRBV5-4|13|-|TRBJ1-1
TGTGCCAGCAGCAACAGACCAGTAGCTGAAGCTTTCTTT
CASSNRPVAEAFF
>-|TRBV15|15|TRBD2|TRBJ2-5
TGTGCCACCAGCTGGGGACTAGCGGGAGTAGAGACCCAGTACTTC
CATSWGLAGVETQYF
>-|TRBV10-1|12|-|TRBJ2-2
TGCGCCAGCAGTGAGGTAGCTGGGGAGCTGTTTTTT
CASSEVAGELFF
>-|TRBV5-1|14|TRBD1|TRBJ1-6
TGCGCCAGCACTCCGGGACAGGATAATTCACCCCTCCACTTT
CASTPGQDNSPLHF
>-|TRBV11-1|14|TRBD2|TRBJ2-7
TGTGCCAGCAGCTCGGGAGGGGATACCTACGAGCAGTACTTC
CASSSGGDTYEQYF